This T cell receptor (beta chain) was captured by sequencing in a study of T cells in Graves' hyperthyroidism and ophthalmopathy. Overall study findings and caveats: Model-based prediction identified ophthalmopathy a median 6.5 months prior to its onset.

Per the germline V gene, CDR1 is DFQATT and CDR2 is SNEGSKA (reference sequence). The CDR3 is 12 residues long. The ends were cut back, 6 bases at V and 7 bases at J, with 15 bases in the middle. TCR beta CDR3 regions were amplified from RNA transcripts. HTBI primers were the set used in a first-round RT-PCR of the TCR CDR3. TCRdb re-called the multiplex PCR reads with MiXCR, one entry per CDR3 protein. The sample consists of approximately 430,000 distinct CDR3 sequences, less than 20% of them appearing once. Comment on this clonotype: Its antigen is undetermined.

Graves' hyperthyroidism was deemed stable absent ophthalmopathy progression within 18 months. The sequence was collected from a woman between 18 and 29 years old with Graves' hyperthyroidism. This chain joins TRBV20-1 and TRBJ1-2; D is ambiguous. The sequencing sample was made of blood. The CDR3 nucleotides are TGCAGTGCGGATACGAGAAGAAGTGGCTACACCTTC. It is translated as CSADTRRSGYTF.